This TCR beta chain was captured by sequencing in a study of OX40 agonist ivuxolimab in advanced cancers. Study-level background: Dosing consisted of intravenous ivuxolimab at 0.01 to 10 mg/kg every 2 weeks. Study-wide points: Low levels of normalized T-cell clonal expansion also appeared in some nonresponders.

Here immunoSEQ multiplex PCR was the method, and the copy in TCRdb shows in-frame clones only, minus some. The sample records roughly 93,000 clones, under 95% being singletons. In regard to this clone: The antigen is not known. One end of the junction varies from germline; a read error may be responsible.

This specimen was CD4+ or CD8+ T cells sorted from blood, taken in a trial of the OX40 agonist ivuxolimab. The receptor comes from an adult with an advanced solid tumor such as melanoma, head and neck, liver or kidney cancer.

CDR3 amino acids: CASSLGSGTGETQYF. Written as DNA, the CDR3 is TGTGCTAGCAGCTTAGGTTCAGGGACCGGAGAGACCCAGTACTTC. This chain links TRBV7-7 with TRBJ2-5; D tentatively reads TRBD1 or TRBD2 (5 bases each). This CDR3 is 15 amino acids long. Per the germline V gene, CDR1 is SSHAT and CDR2 is FNYEAQ (reference sequence).